Presented here are 9 T cell receptor beta chains from one specimen sequenced in a study of technical replicates of blood from a few donors. The table came from immunoSEQ multiplex PCR; TCRdb's copy has only in-frame clones and leaves some out. The data hold 85,000 to 100,000 clones, with approximately 94% observed a single time. The sample consisted of T cells isolated from PBMCs. The receptor set was obtained from a human donor in good health.

The rearrangement uses TRBV19 and TRBJ2-3, with TRBD1 matching over 7 bases. CDR1 and CDR2 (germline): LNHDA, SQIVND (reference sequence). Trimming took 0 bases from V and 4 from J; bases not matched to a gene: 4. The CDR3 sequence is 15 residues long. CDR3 in DNA: TGTGCCAGTAGTATAGATCCTGACAGGGCAGATACGCAGTATTTT. Translation: CASSIDPDRADTQYF.

The rearrangement joins TRBV5-6 to TRBJ2-7; 7 bases line up with TRBD1. The germline V gene encodes CDR1 SGHDT and CDR2 YYEEEE. The CDR3 runs 13 residues. J lost 4 bases, V lost 5 bases, and 6 bases had no gene match. CDR3 residues: CASSRQGLYEQYF. CDR3 DNA: TGTGCCAGCAGTAGACAGGGTCTGTACGAGCAGTACTTC. Full variable domain (rest looked up from reference TRBV5-6 and TRBJ2-7): DAGVTQSPTHLIKTRGQQVTLRCSPKSGHDTVSWYQQALGQGPQFIFQYYEEEERQRGNFPDRFSGHQFPNYSSELNVNALLLGDSALYLCASSRQGLYEQYFGPGTRLTVT.

The J gene is TRBJ2-7, the V gene TRBV5-4, with TRBD1 as a possible D gene (5 bases). The CDR3 is 13 amino acids. Germline V gene sequence: CDR1 SGHNT, CDR2 YYREEE (reference sequence). Trimming pared 3 bases from V and 0 bases from J, leaving 7 bases between. The CDR3 coding sequence is TGTGCCAGCAGCTATCAGGGCTCCTACGAGCAGTACTTC. This sequence encodes CASSYQGSYEQYF.

The chain links TRBV4-1 to TRBJ2-7; 7 bases align to TRBD2. CDR1 is MGHRA and CDR2 is YSYEKL in the germline V gene. The CDR3 is made up of 15 amino acids. V lost 1 base to trimming and J lost 2 bases; unmatched junction nucleotides: 5. CDR3 protein: CASSQVWGGTYEQYF. In DNA form, the CDR3 reads TGCGCCAGCAGCCAAGTTTGGGGGGGTACCTACGAGCAGTACTTC.

This clone was seen once. The chain has TRBV27 and TRBJ2-3, with D perhaps matching TRBD1 (6 bases). The germline V gene encodes CDR1 MNHEY and CDR2 SMNVEV (reference sequence). The ends were cut back, 3 bases at V and 3 bases at J, with 16 bases in the middle. The CDR3 runs 16 residues. CDR3 sequence: CASSLAVWDTTDTQYF. CDR3 coding DNA: TGTGCCAGCAGTTTGGCAGTCTGGGACACAACAGATACGCAGTATTTT.

The chain employs TRBV5-1 and TRBJ1-1, with 7 bases that match TRBD1. The germline CDR1 and CDR2 sequences are SGHRS and YFSETQ. The CDR3 is 14 residues long. The V and J ends lost 1 base and 1 base, in that order; junction bases with no gene match: 1. This CDR3 reads CASSLTGENTEAFF. The CDR3 coding sequence is TGCGCCAGCAGCTTGACAGGGGAGAACACTGAAGCTTTCTTT.

The chain couples TRBV7-8 to TRBJ1-1; 9 bases match TRBD1. Germline V gene sequence: CDR1 SGHVS, CDR2 FQNEAQ. CDR3 size: 17 residues. The ends lost 1 base at V and 4 bases at J; junction bases unmatched: 10. CDR3 nucleotides: TGTGCCAGCAGCTTAGGGTACAGGGGGCCCGGGGGCACTGAAGCTTTCTTT. It yields the protein CASSLGYRGPGGTEAFF.

V gene TRBV16 combines with J gene TRBJ1-1; 7 bases are shared with TRBD1. The length of the CDR3 is 18 residues. The germline CDR1 and CDR2 sequences are KGHSY and FQNENV. V lost 1 base and J lost 3; bases outside the gene matches: 14. CDR3 loop: CASSQYDRDGPRDTEAFF. CDR3 DNA sequence: TGTGCCAGCAGCCAATATGACAGGGACGGTCCTCGGGACACTGAAGCTTTCTTT.

V is TRBV7-2 and J is TRBJ2-3, with TRBD2 matching 15 bases. This CDR3 has 19 amino acids. Germline V lookup: CDR1 SGHTA, CDR2 FQGNSA. The V segment lost 4 bases and the J segment 1 base; nucleotides outside the gene matches: 9. The CDR3 region is CASSSYGLAGGHRTDTQYF. CDR3 nucleotide sequence: TGTGCCAGCAGCTCTTACGGACTAGCGGGAGGGCACCGCACAGATACGCAGTATTTT.